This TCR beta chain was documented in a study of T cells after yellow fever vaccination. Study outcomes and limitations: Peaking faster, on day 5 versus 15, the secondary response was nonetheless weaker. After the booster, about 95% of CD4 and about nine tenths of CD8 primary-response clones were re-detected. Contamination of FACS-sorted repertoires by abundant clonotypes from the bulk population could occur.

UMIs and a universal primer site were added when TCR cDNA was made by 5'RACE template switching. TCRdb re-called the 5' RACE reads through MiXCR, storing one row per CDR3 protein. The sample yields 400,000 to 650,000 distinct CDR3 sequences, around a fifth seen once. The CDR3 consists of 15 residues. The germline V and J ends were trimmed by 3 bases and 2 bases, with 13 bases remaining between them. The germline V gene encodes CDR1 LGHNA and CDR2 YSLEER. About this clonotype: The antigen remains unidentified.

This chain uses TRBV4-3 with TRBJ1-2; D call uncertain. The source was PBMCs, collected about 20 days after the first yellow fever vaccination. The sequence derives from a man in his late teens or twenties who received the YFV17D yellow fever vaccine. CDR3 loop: CASSQMASGNYGYTF. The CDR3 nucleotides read TGCGCCAGCAGCCAGATGGCTTCTGGAAACTATGGCTACACCTTC.